These 19 T cell receptor beta chains were all obtained from the same sample, sequenced in a study of blood T cells in healthy people across ages. Primers used in a second PCR of about 6 to 11 cycles were a sample-barcoded 5' primer and a J-beta primer mix. One entry per CDR3 protein results from TCRdb running MiXCR on the 5' RACE reads. The table shows 750,000 to 1,000,000 distinct CDR3 sequences, with about 27% occurring only once. These data were likewise used in another study, on T cells of mothers and their children.

Sequenced sample: blood. These receptors all stem from a woman aged 40 to 50 in good health.

This clonotype has a count of ten or more. The chain recombines TRBV15 with TRBJ2-1; D remains unclear. The germline CDR1 and CDR2 sequences are LNHNV and YYDKDF (reference sequence). The CDR3 runs to 13 residues. Trimming shortened V by 8 bases and J by 2 bases, and 10 bases separated the two germline ends. CDR3 loop: CATSRNTYNEQFF. In nucleotides, the CDR3 is TGTGCCACCTCCCGGAATACCTACAATGAGCAGTTCTTC.

This clonotype was counted ten times or more. The rearrangement uses TRBV12-3 or TRBV12-4 and TRBJ2-5; maybe TRBD2 (6 bases). The V end was cut by 6 bases, the J end by 2 bases, with 10 bases between. The CDR3 runs 13 residues. The CDR3 region has the DNA TGTGCCAGCAGACCTGGACTACAAGAGACCCAGTACTTC. It encodes CASRPGLQETQYF.

As DNA, the CDR3 is TGCGCCAGCAGCCCTACTACGGGGACTGGTAACGAGCAGTACTTC. Encoded protein: CASSPTTGTGNEQYF. V gene TRBV5-1 combines with J gene TRBJ2-7; D might be TRBD2 (6 bases). The ends were cut back, 4 bases at V and 5 bases at J, with 19 bases in the middle. This CDR3 is built from 15 residues. The V gene's germline CDR1 is SGHRS and CDR2 YFSETQ.

This clonotype was counted a few times. The V call is TRBV4-1, the J call TRBJ1-5, with D possibly TRBD1 on 5 matching bases. Germline CDR1 reads MGHRA; CDR2 reads YSYEKL. Trimming took off 3 bases at V and 7 bases at J, with 10 bases between the two ends. CDR3 length: 13 amino acids. CDR3 in DNA: TGCGCCAGCAGCCACCCTAGGGACCAGCCCCAGCATTTT. Protein sequence: CASSHPRDQPQHF.

This clonotype was seen at least ten times. The chain couples TRBV20-1 to TRBJ2-5; TRBD1 agrees at 8 bases. The ends lost 5 bases at V and 4 bases at J; junction bases unmatched: 6. This CDR3 has 13 amino acids. Germline CDR1 reads DFQATT; CDR2 reads SNEGSKA (reference sequence). The CDR3 is CSAVQGAGETQYF. In DNA form, the CDR3 reads TGCAGTGCTGTGCAGGGGGCAGGAGAGACCCAGTACTTC.

Only a few counts were recorded for this clonotype. This sequence joins TRBV6-6 and TRBJ2-3; D possibly corresponds to TRBD2 (7 bases). V was clipped by 4 bases and J by 4 bases, with 12 bases between them. The CDR3 has 14 amino acids. Looked up from germline, CDR1 is MNHNY and CDR2 is SVGAGI (reference sequence). CDR3 sequence: CASSSGAGADTQYF. As DNA, the CDR3 is TGTGCCAGCAGTTCGGGGGCGGGGGCAGATACGCAGTATTTT.

The chain employs TRBV4-1 and TRBJ1-5, with 8 bases that match TRBD1. The CDR3 is 14 residues long. Germline lookup yields CDR1 MGHRA and CDR2 YSYEKL. Unmatched junction bases numbered 12, after V lost 8 bases and J lost 9 bases. Written as DNA, the CDR3 is TGCGCCAGCGGCCCCGGACAGGGCGTATCGCCCCAGCATTTT. Amino acids: CASGPGQGVSPQHF.

The genes are TRBV29-1 and TRBJ2-7; unclear D gene. V was shortened by 4 bases and J by 5 bases, with 9 bases between the two germline ends. In germline, CDR1 is SQVTM, CDR2 ANQGSEA. The CDR3 covers 11 residues. CDR3 coding DNA: TGCAGCGTTGGAGGTACCCACGAGCAGTACTTC. Encoded protein: CSVGGTHEQYF.

At least ten counts were recorded for this clonotype. The V gene is TRBV29-1, the J gene TRBJ1-4; unclear D gene. The CDR3 totals 12 residues. Trimming cost V 4 bases and J 7 bases, with 10 bases left between them. Germline V lookup: CDR1 SQVTM, CDR2 ANQGSEA. The CDR3, as DNA: TGCAGCGTTGCGACTCCCATTGAAAAACTGTTTTTT. It is translated as CSVATPIEKLFF.

This clonotype showed up just a few times. The rearrangement joins TRBV18 to TRBJ2-2; 8 nucleotides agree with TRBD1. CDR1 KGHSH and CDR2 LQKENI come from the germline V gene. V shed 8 bases and J 2 bases; nucleotides not matched to a gene: 7. The CDR3 is 15 residues long. The CDR3 protein is CASTGQGSNTGELFF. CDR3 nucleotide sequence: TGTGCCAGCACCGGACAGGGATCAAACACCGGGGAGCTGTTTTTT.

This clonotype was picked up a small number of times. The gene calls are TRBV20-1 and TRBJ1-6; the D is unclear. Germline values: CDR1 DFQATT, CDR2 SNEGSKA (reference sequence). CDR3 length: 14 residues. V lost 1 base and J 10 bases, leaving 14 bases between the germline ends. The DNA for the CDR3 is TGCAGTGCTAGAGGGGAGGCAGGAGTCTCACCCCTCCACTTT. Translation: CSARGEAGVSPLHF.

J is TRBJ2-1 and V is TRBV7-8; D not certain. TRBJ2-7 matches the DNA end more closely, so the J call is doubtful. Per the germline V gene, CDR1 is SGHVS and CDR2 is FQNEAQ. The CDR3 runs 14 residues. The CDR3, as DNA: TGTGCCAGCAGCTTAGCTAGGGCCTACAATGAGCAGTACTTC. Its translation is CASSLARAYNEQYF.

The gene calls are TRBV29-1 and TRBJ2-4, with D hard to call. The closer fit of TRBJ2-5 to the DNA end suggests the J call may be wrong. The CDR3 has 12 amino acids. Per the germline V gene, CDR1 is SQVTM and CDR2 is ANQGSEA. The CDR3 loop reads CSVGRDRETQYF. The CDR3 DNA reads as TGCAGCGTTGGTCGCGACCGAGAGACCCAGTACTTC.

V usage is TRBV19 and J usage is TRBJ2-1; D not resolved. CDR3 length: 11 amino acids. With 3 bases removed from V and 7 bases from J, the gap between germline ends came to 4 bases. Germline V lookup: CDR1 LNHDA, CDR2 SQIVND (reference sequence). CDR3 amino acids: CASSIRNEQFF. The CDR3 nucleotides read TGTGCCAGTAGTATTCGTAATGAGCAGTTCTTC. The entire variable domain, with the rest obtained from reference TRBV19 and TRBJ2-1, is as follows: DGGITQSPKYLFRKEGQNVTLSCEQNLNHDAMYWYRQDPGQGLRLIYYSQIVNDFQKGDIAEGYSVSREKKESFPLTVTSAQKNPTAFYLCASSIRNEQFFGPGTRLTVL.

There are many counts of this clonotype. The genes are TRBV6-5 and TRBJ2-7, with 7 positions matching TRBD1. CDR1 MNHEY and CDR2 SVGAGI come from the germline V gene. Germline trimming cut 4 bases from V and 1 base from J; bases unmatched to any gene: 10. This CDR3 contains 16 residues. The CDR3 loop reads CASSLSLTGSSYEQYF. The CDR3 DNA sequence: TGTGCCAGCAGTTTATCACTGACAGGGTCATCCTACGAGCAGTACTTC.

This clonotype was detected only once. V usage is TRBV4-1 and J usage is TRBJ1-5, with 10 bases matching TRBD1. Per the germline V gene, CDR1 is MGHRA and CDR2 is YSYEKL. The CDR3 is made up of 17 amino acids. The V and J ends lost 2 bases and 5 bases, in that order; junction bases with no gene match: 9. The CDR3 sequence is CASSQRTGGPADQPQHF. CDR3 bases: TGCGCCAGCAGCCAACGGACAGGGGGGCCTGCGGATCAGCCCCAGCATTTT.

The table lists this clonotype with a few counts. At one end, the junction sequence differs from germline, possibly due to a read error. V usage is TRBV20-1 and J usage is TRBJ2-1, with D unresolved. The germline V gene has CDR1 DFQATT and CDR2 SNEGSKA (reference sequence). There are 16 residues in the CDR3. CDR3 coding DNA: TGCAGTGCTAGAGATCAAAGGGTGAGCTCCTACAATGGGCAGTTCTTC. Protein: CSARDQRVSSYNGQFF.

Comments on this clonotype: Being one base from a much bigger clone, this may be a read error. The rearrangement joins TRBV5-5 to TRBJ2-1; 7 positions match TRBD1. From germline, CDR1 is SGHKS and CDR2 YYEKEE (reference sequence). Trimming at V came to 3 bases and at J to 6 bases, leaving 6 bases not matched to a gene. This CDR3 region has 14 residues. CDR3 amino acids: CASSWDGTVNEQFF. The CDR3 DNA is TGTGCCAGCAGCTGGGATGGGACAGTCAATGAGCAGTTCTTC.

This clonotype was recorded a few times. This chain links TRBV28 with TRBJ1-5; TRBD1 might be the D (5 bases). Deletions cut 3 bases from V and 4 bases from J, with 13 bases between. The CDR3 totals 15 residues. CDR1 MDHEN and CDR2 SYDVKM come from the germline V gene. CDR3 coding DNA: TGTGCCAGCAGTTTTGAAGGGGCAAGGAATCAGCCCCAGCATTTT. Amino acid sequence: CASSFEGARNQPQHF.